This T cell receptor (beta chain) was obtained from a study of OX40 agonist ivuxolimab in advanced cancers. Study context: Given to patients was ivuxolimab, an agonistic anti-OX40 (CD134) antibody.

The CDR3 runs 14 residues. Germline CDR1 reads SNHLY; CDR2 reads FYNNEI. Trimming took off 7 bases at V and 0 bases at J, with 13 bases between the two ends. Clones were read by immunoSEQ multiplex PCR, and TCRdb kept only the in-frame ones, dropping some. The table has 35,000 to 45,000 clones, approximately 91% seen once. This receptor was taken from an adult with an advanced solid tumor such as melanoma, head and neck, liver or kidney cancer. This specimen was CD4+ or CD8+ T cells sorted from blood, taken in a trial of the OX40 agonist ivuxolimab. This chain joins TRBV2 and TRBJ2-7; a weak D match, TRBD2 (5 bases). The CDR3 nucleotides read TGTGCCAGCACCCTGACTGAGGGCTCCTACGAGCAGTACTTC. Translation: CASTLTEGSYEQYF.